This TCR beta chain was identified during a study of T cell responses to AZD1222 COVID-19 vaccine. Broader study findings: Every sample of the repertoires postdated the peak T cell response. Spike-wide vaccine-associated CD4 TCRs dominated at 160-218 and 743-854. With two AZD1222 doses given, Spike-specific TCR breadth and depth both rose. Baseline serology detected seropositivity in only 5 or 6 AZD1222 recipients.

The table came from immunoSEQ multiplex PCR; TCRdb's copy has only in-frame clones and leaves some out. In the table there are 150,000 to 180,000 clones, 85% to 90% of which are singletons. To note about this clone: Antigen unknown.

The germline V gene encodes CDR1 SNHLY and CDR2 FYNNEI. V lost 5 bases, J lost 7 bases, and 10 bases stayed unmatched. The CDR3 has 14 residues. This sequence originates from an adult who received the AZD1222 COVID-19 vaccine. The chain employs TRBV2 and TRBJ2-7; 8 bases agree with TRBD1. The input for sequencing was peripheral blood, taken 28 days after the second AZD1222 dose. The CDR3 bases are TGTGCCAGCAGTTTTGAGACAGGGGTGGGTGAGCAGTACTTC. Its translation: CASSFETGVGEQYF. The full variable domain, its missing parts supplied by reference TRBV2 and TRBJ2-7, is EPEVTQTPSHQVTQMGQEVILRCVPISNHLYFYWYRQILGQKVEFLVSFYNNEISEKSEIFDDQFSVERPDGSNFTLKIRSTKLEDSAMYFCASSFETGVGEQYFGPGTRLTVT.